The sample holds many counts of the clone carrying this T cell receptor (beta chain). Its antigen is unknown. TCR beta CDR3 sequences were amplified from RNA transcripts. First-round RT-PCR with HTBI primers amplified the TCR CDR3 region. MiXCR, applied by TCRdb to the multiplex PCR reads, yields one record per CDR3 protein. The table records under 450,000 distinct CDR3 sequences, about a sixth of them present only once. This specimen belongs to a study of T cells in Graves' hyperthyroidism and ophthalmopathy. Study results and limitations: Before onset, ophthalmopathy was predicted by the model a median around 6 months earlier. Among clonotypes expanded in thyroid above 0.001, most were also found in blood.

V lost 3 bases and J 2 bases, leaving 9 bases between the germline ends. CDR1 is SGHRS and CDR2 is YFSETQ in the germline V gene. The CDR3 is made up of 13 amino acids. The specimen sequenced was blood. The TCR originated in a woman between 25 and 40 years old with Graves' hyperthyroidism that later progressed to Graves' ophthalmopathy. This chain connects TRBV5-1 to TRBJ2-7; D not resolved. CDR3 DNA: TGCGCCAGCAGCTCCTTGCAAGCCTACGAGCAGTACTTC. Its protein product is CASSSLQAYEQYF.